A single sample gave rise to the 17 T cell receptor beta chains below, sequenced in a study of shared clonotypes between healthy human individuals. Naive-designated CD8 cells lacked CD45RO, were positively enriched for CCR7, and omitted terminally differentiated effector memory CD45RA+ cells. TCRdb's copy holds only in-frame clones and misses some; the assay was immunoSEQ multiplex PCR. Of roughly 850,000 clones listed, approximately 96% are singletons. The sequenced sample consisted of naive CD8+ T cells sorted from blood. Receptors originate from a man aged 25 to 45 in good health.

The chain employs TRBV7-8 and TRBJ2-7; D is unresolved. Trimming shortened V by 0 bases and J by 4 bases, and 7 bases separated the two germline ends. Germline CDR1 reads SGHVS; CDR2 reads FQNEAQ. CDR3 length: 13 residues. The CDR3 here is CASSLAYHYEQYF. The CDR3 DNA reads TGTGCCAGCAGCTTAGCATATCATTACGAGCAGTACTTC.

The chain carries TRBV5-1 and TRBJ2-7, with a tentative D call TRBD1 (6 bases). CDR3 length: 15 residues. V lost 4 bases, J lost 2 bases, and 16 bases lay in between. Germline V gene lookup returns CDR1 SGHRS and CDR2 YFSETQ. The CDR3 DNA reads as TGCGCCAGCAGCGCGAGTCCAGGGGCTCCCTACGAGCAGTACTTC. It yields the protein CASSASPGAPYEQYF.

This chain links TRBV30 with TRBJ1-2; D unclear. The V end lost 1 base, the J end lost 1 base, and 7 bases lay between the germline ends. This CDR3 is 13 amino acids long. Per germline, CDR1 GTSNPN and CDR2 SVGIG (reference sequence). The CDR3 is CAWSGGNNYGYTF. The DNA for the CDR3 is TGTGCCTGGAGTGGTGGCAATAACTATGGCTACACCTTC.

The rearrangement joins TRBV2 to TRBJ2-7; TRBD2 agrees at 10 bases. Looked up from germline, CDR1 is SNHLY and CDR2 is FYNNEI. This CDR3 has 17 residues. Losses at the gene ends were 6 bases for V and 6 bases for J; bases not matched to a gene: 17. CDR3 loop: CASSEFTWTSGVAEQYF. In DNA form, the CDR3 reads TGTGCCAGCAGCGAATTCACGTGGACTAGCGGCGTAGCCGAGCAGTACTTC.

The chain employs TRBV11-2 and TRBJ2-7; D remains ambiguous. V shed 6 bases and J shed 0 bases, with 18 bases lying between them. Germline CDR1 reads SGHAT; CDR2 reads FQNNGV. This CDR3 is 16 amino acids long. The CDR3 DNA reads TGTGCCAGCAGTCACATAGTAAATACCCGCTCCTACGAGCAGTACTTC. Its translation is CASSHIVNTRSYEQYF.

V usage is TRBV29-1 and J usage is TRBJ1-2, with D perhaps TRBD1 (6 bases). This CDR3 is built from 12 residues. Trimming removed 2 bases at V and 8 bases at J, with 12 bases between. Germline CDR1 SQVTM, CDR2 ANQGSEA. CDR3 sequence (DNA): TGCAGCGTTGAACAGGGGACCCGAGGCTACACCTTC. It specifies CSVEQGTRGYTF.

This clone was seen once. The rearrangement links TRBV7-2 to TRBJ2-1; D gene ambiguous. V was shortened by 4 bases and J by 6 bases, with 13 bases between the two germline ends. The CDR3 runs 14 residues. Germline values: CDR1 SGHTA, CDR2 FQGNSA. The CDR3 DNA reads as TGTGCCAGCAGCTCACTAACAGCGAGCAATGAGCAGTTCTTC. Translation gives CASSSLTASNEQFF. Variable domain in full (rest from reference TRBV7-2 and TRBJ2-1): GAGVSQSPSNKVTEKGKDVELRCDPISGHTALYWYRQSLGQGLEFLIYFQGNSAPDKSGLPSDRFSAERTGGSVSTLTIQRTQQEDSAVYLCASSSLTASNEQFFGPGTRLTVL.

V usage is TRBV5-1 and J usage is TRBJ2-7, with 12 bases identical to TRBD1. V dropped 2 bases and J dropped 6; count of bases not matched to a gene: 12. This CDR3 has 17 residues. Germline-derived CDR1 and CDR2 are SGHRS and YFSETQ. In DNA form, the CDR3 reads TGCGCCAGCAGCTTCCTACCGGGACAGGGGGCCGAAAGCGAGCAGTACTTC. Amino acids: CASSFLPGQGAESEQYF.

The chain carries TRBV5-1 and TRBJ1-1; no reliable D call. Trimming shortened V by 2 bases and J by 3 bases, and 11 bases separated the two germline ends. CDR1 and CDR2 (germline): SGHRS, YFSETQ. The CDR3 is 14 amino acids. CDR3 sequence: CASSFPGDYTEAFF. Here the CDR3 DNA reads TGCGCCAGCAGCTTCCCGGGAGATTACACTGAAGCTTTCTTT.

The V gene is TRBV10-1, the J gene TRBJ2-2; 10 nucleotides agree with TRBD2. The CDR3 runs to 18 residues. Germline CDR1 is WNHNN and CDR2 is SYGVQD (reference sequence). V dropped 1 base and J dropped 2; count of bases not matched to a gene: 7. DNA of the CDR3: TGCGCCAGCAGTGAGTTTTATCGGACTAGCGGTAACACCGGGGAGCTGTTTTTT. Translating it yields CASSEFYRTSGNTGELFF.

V and J are TRBV5-1 and TRBJ2-7; TRBD1 matches 7 bases. The trim removed 5 bases at V and 7 bases at J, leaving 12 bases unmatched. The CDR3 length is 14 residues. Germline lookup yields CDR1 SGHRS and CDR2 YFSETQ. The CDR3 spells CASSAGTVPGEQYF. Here the CDR3 DNA reads TGCGCCAGCAGTGCCGGGACAGTGCCGGGGGAGCAGTACTTC.

The rearrangement links TRBV29-1 to TRBJ1-1; 7 positions agree with TRBD1. Trimming cost V 7 bases and J 2 bases; bases outside gene matches: 7. The CDR3 sequence is 13 residues long. Germline V CDR1 and CDR2: SQVTM, ANQGSEA. CDR3 amino acids: CSARQGGNTEAFF. CDR3 bases: TGCAGCGCCCGTCAGGGGGGAAACACTGAAGCTTTCTTT. Complete variable domain (other parts from reference TRBV29-1 and TRBJ1-1): SAVISQKPSRDICQRGTSLTIQCQVDSQVTMMFWYRQQPGQSLTLIATANQGSEATYESGFVIDKFPISRPNLTFSTLTVSNMSPEDSSIYLCSARQGGNTEAFFGQGTRLTVV.

The chain joins TRBV2 to TRBJ2-1, with 9 bases matching TRBD1. The CDR3 extends over 13 amino acids. Per the germline V gene, CDR1 is SNHLY and CDR2 is FYNNEI. V shed 11 bases and J 4 bases; nucleotides not matched to a gene: 6. This CDR3 is CASPGQGYNEQFF. The CDR3 DNA sequence: TGTGCCTCACCGGGACAGGGATACAATGAGCAGTTCTTC.

This rearrangement joins TRBV27 to TRBJ2-1; unclear D gene. Germline-derived CDR1 and CDR2 are MNHEY and SMNVEV (reference sequence). The CDR3 has 12 amino acids. Trimming took 4 bases from V and 4 from J, leaving 5 bases between them. CDR3 DNA sequence: TGTGCCAGCAGTTATGGATACAATGAGCAGTTCTTC. Amino acid sequence: CASSYGYNEQFF.

The CDR3 sequence: CAWKISGSNHLGELFF. The DNA for the CDR3 is TGTGCCTGGAAGATTAGCGGGAGTAACCATTTGGGGGAGCTGTTTTTT. The rearrangement uses TRBV30 and TRBJ2-2; 9 bases agree with TRBD2. V lost 4 bases to trimming and J lost 8 bases; unmatched junction nucleotides: 14. This CDR3 has 16 amino acids. Germline V gene data show CDR1 as GTSNPN and CDR2 as SVGIG (reference sequence).

The chain combines TRBV5-1 with TRBJ2-5, with a possible D match to TRBD2 (5 bases). CDR3 size: 15 residues. From germline, CDR1 is SGHRS and CDR2 YFSETQ. The germline V and J ends were trimmed by 5 bases and 4 bases, with 18 bases remaining between them. The CDR3 protein is CASRTGLTTRETQYF. The CDR3 DNA is TGCGCCAGCAGAACCGGACTCACCACCCGAGAGACCCAGTACTTC.

The chain carries TRBV5-8 and TRBJ2-2; the D call may be TRBD1 or TRBD2 (6 bases each). Germline CDR1 reads SGHTS; CDR2 reads YDEGEE. The V end was cut by 4 bases, the J end by 3 bases, with 16 bases between. The CDR3 runs to 16 residues. The CDR3 DNA is TGTGCCAGCAGCGCCGAGGGGGGACCTTACACCGGGGAGCTGTTTTTT. Protein product: CASSAEGGPYTGELFF.